Listed below are T cell receptor beta chains from one sample, sequenced in a study of cytomegalovirus exposure and HLA in healthy donors. Generated by immunoSEQ multiplex PCR, the TCRdb table keeps only in-frame clones and is missing some. Of roughly 71,000 clones in the sample, around 64% were seen once. Sequenced sample: PBMCs. These receptors came from a man between 40 and 49 years old in good health and CMV-seropositive. The CDR3 runs from the conserved cysteine through the conserved F or W. A D gene is named only where the DNA matches it firmly. The size of a clone is reported for some rows only, either as once, few or many, or as a class for expanded clones.

TRBV15	TRBJ1-4	few	TRBD1	CATSSTGTGYSNEKLFF	TGTGCCACCAGCAGCACCGGGACAGGGTACTCTAATGAAAAACTGTTTTTT
TRBV6-4	TRBJ2-2	NA	NA	CASSETGTGELFF	TGTGCCAGCAGTGAAACAGGGACCGGGGAGCTGTTTTTT
TRBV30	TRBJ2-1	few	NA	CAWSALLGNEQFF	TGTGCCTGGAGTGCCCTCCTAGGCAATGAGCAGTTCTTC
TRBV6-6	TRBJ1-4	NA	TRBD1	CASSYPMGTGNEKLFF	TGTGCCAGCAGTTACCCCATGGGGACAGGGAACGAAAAACTGTTTTTT
TRBV7-2	TRBJ1-1	NA	NA	CASSLDVGGGEAFF	TGTGCCAGCAGCTTAGATGTGGGGGGTGGTGAAGCTTTCTTT
TRBV9	TRBJ2-5	once	NA	CASSVGQGHETQYF	TGTGCCAGCAGCGTAGGGCAGGGACATGAGACCCAGTACTTC
TRBV2	TRBJ2-3	NA	TRBD2	CASSPLTSGGADTQYF	TGTGCCAGCAGTCCCTTGACTAGCGGGGGGGCAGATACGCAGTATTTT
TRBV5-1	TRBJ2-1	NA	TRBD1	CASSLAGQAFNEQFF	TGCGCCAGCAGCTTGGCGGGACAGGCCTTCAATGAGCAGTTCTTC
TRBV7-8	TRBJ1-4	NA	NA	CARAATNEKLFF	TGTGCCCGCGCGGCAACTAATGAAAAACTGTTTTTT
TRBV7-3	TRBJ2-2	NA	NA	CASSSSTGSTGELFF	TGTGCCAGCAGCTCGTCAACGGGGAGCACCGGGGAGCTGTTTTTT
TRBV2	TRBJ1-2	NA	TRBD1	CASSTFRQGDYGYTF	TGTGCCAGCAGTACTTTCAGACAGGGAGACTATGGCTACACCTTC
TRBV28	TRBJ2-2	NA	NA	CANSLPTGYTGELFF	TGTGCCAACAGTTTACCGACGGGGTACACCGGGGAGCTGTTTTTT
TRBV9	TRBJ1-1	NA	NA	CASSVGFGDMNTEAFF	TGTGCCAGCAGCGTAGGCTTCGGGGATATGAACACTGAAGCTTTCTTT
TRBV6-6	TRBJ1-2	NA	NA	CASSFDNNYGYTF	TGTGCCAGCAGCTTTGACAACAACTATGGCTACACCTTC
TRBV15	TRBJ1-1	NA	NA	CATSREIAGLNTEAFF	TGTGCCACCAGCAGAGAAATTGCAGGGTTGAACACTGAAGCTTTCTTT
TRBV14	TRBJ2-5	once	TRBD2	CASSPGGETQYF	TGTGCCAGCAGCCCGGGGGGGGAGACCCAGTACTTC
TRBV19	TRBJ1-4	NA	NA	CASSMWGPLDEKLFF	TGTGCCAGTAGTATGTGGGGGCCGCTGGATGAAAAACTGTTTTTT
TRBV5-6	TRBJ2-5	NA	NA	CASSTGETQYF	TGTGCCAGCAGCACCGGAGAGACCCAGTACTTC
TRBV5-1	TRBJ2-3	NA	NA	CASRETVTHPASTDTQYF	TGCGCCAGCAGAGAGACAGTGACGCATCCCGCTAGCACAGATACGCAGTATTTT
TRBV5-1	TRBJ2-3	NA	NA	CASSLGASTDTQYF	TGCGCCAGCAGCTTGGGGGCAAGCACAGATACGCAGTATTTT
TRBV5-4	TRBJ2-1	NA	NA	CASSKPLPETNEQFF	TGTGCCAGCAGCAAGCCCCTCCCGGAGACCAATGAGCAGTTCTTC
TRBV5-1	TRBJ1-3	NA	TRBD1	CASSPGGQRSSGNTIYF	TGCGCCAGCAGCCCAGGGGGGCAGCGGTCGTCTGGAAACACCATATATTTT
TRBV6-1	TRBJ2-2	once	TRBD1	CASSEVGLDRGGPGELFF	TGTGCCAGCAGTGAAGTGGGCTTGGACAGGGGGGGGCCCGGGGAGCTGTTTTTT
TRBV10-3	TRBJ2-1	NA	TRBD2	CAIRGQRGGPYNEQFF	TGTGCCATCAGGGGTCAGCGGGGGGGCCCGTACAATGAGCAGTTCTTC
TRBV4-1	TRBJ2-7	NA	NA	CASSQDGQNEQYF	TGCGCCAGCAGCCAAGATGGACAAAACGAGCAGTACTTC
TRBV27	TRBJ2-7	NA	NA	CASRTQGYEQYF	TGTGCCAGCAGGACCCAGGGCTACGAGCAGTACTTC
TRBV28	TRBJ1-2	NA	TRBD1	CASGAGGGYTF	TGTGCCAGCGGGGCAGGGGGAGGCTACACCTTC
TRBV6-5	TRBJ1-6	few	NA	CASSYSSQANSPLHF	TGTGCCAGCAGTTACTCTTCCCAGGCCAATTCACCCCTCCACTTT
TRBV4-1	TRBJ2-7	NA	NA	CASSQELRAYEQYF	TGCGCCAGCAGCCAAGAACTCCGAGCGTACGAGCAGTACTTC
TRBV7-9	TRBJ2-1	NA	TRBD2	CASSLGSGGPNEQFF	TGTGCCAGCAGCTTAGGTAGCGGGGGTCCCAATGAGCAGTTCTTC